This is a list of T cell receptor beta chains from one sample in a study of OX40 agonist ivuxolimab in advanced cancers. Generated by immunoSEQ multiplex PCR, the TCRdb table keeps only in-frame clones and is missing some. The sample lists around 45,000 clones, roughly 86% occurring once. Source: CD4+ or CD8+ T cells sorted from blood, taken in a trial of the OX40 agonist ivuxolimab. The receptors derive from an adult with an advanced solid tumor such as melanoma, head and neck, liver or kidney cancer. CDR3s include the opening cysteine and the closing phenylalanine or tryptophan. Each record gives: V gene, D gene, J gene, clone size, CDR3 DNA, CDR3 protein. A D gene is named only where the DNA matches it firmly. Some rows mark clone size as missing; the rest say once, few, many or name a class of expanded clone.

>TRBV25-1|TRBD1|TRBJ2-7|NA
TGTGCCAGCAGTGGACAGGGTCGAACGAAATCCTACGAGCAGTACTTC
CASSGQGRTKSYEQYF
>TRBV14|NA|TRBJ2-1|NA
TGTGCCAGCAGCCAAGAGAGGCCATATCGGTCCGATGAGCAGTTCTTC
CASSQERPYRSDEQFF
>TRBV9|TRBD2|TRBJ2-7|NA
TGTGCCAGCAGACCGCTAGCGGGCTTCTCCTACGAGCAGTACTTC
CASRPLAGFSYEQYF
>TRBV15|NA|TRBJ1-4|NA
TGTGCCACCAGCGGGAGGGACGGAAAGAATGAAAAACTGTTTTTT
CATSGRDGKNEKLFF
>TRBV25-1|NA|TRBJ2-5|NA
TGTGCCAGCAGGCAAGGGGCAGGGGAGACCCAGTACTTC
CASRQGAGETQYF
>TRBV5-4|NA|TRBJ2-5|NA
TGTGCCAGCAGCTCCGACAACTATCAAGAGACCCAGTACTTC
CASSSDNYQETQYF
>TRBV5-1|TRBD2|TRBJ2-2|NA
TGCGCCAGCAGCTTTCTTAGCGGGAGGGCTAGCAACACCGGGGAGCTGTTTTTT
CASSFLSGRASNTGELFF
>TRBV7-9|NA|TRBJ2-2|NA
TGTGCCAGCAGCGTTATCCCGGGACATGGGGAGGGGACCGGGGAGCTGTTTTTT
CASSVIPGHGEGTGELFF
>TRBV29-1|NA|TRBJ2-1|NA
TGCAGCGCTTACAAGGTCAATGAGCAGTTCTTC
CSAYKVNEQFF
>TRBV7-3|NA|TRBJ1-1|few
TGTGCCAGCAGCTTACAGGAGAACACTGAAGCTTTCTTT
CASSLQENTEAFF
>TRBV27|TRBD2|TRBJ2-5|once
TGTGCCAGCAGTTTATGGGGGGGAGAGACCCAGTACTTC
CASSLWGGETQYF
>TRBV7-9|NA|TRBJ2-3|NA
TGTGCCAGCAGCTTGCGGGACGCCGAGGGACCAGATACGCAGTATTTT
CASSLRDAEGPDTQYF
>TRBV7-3|TRBD2|TRBJ2-7|NA
TGTGCCAGCAGCCCTCCCCCAAGACTAGCATCCTACGAGCAGTACTTC
CASSPPPRLASYEQYF
>TRBV18|NA|TRBJ2-3|NA
TGTGCCAGCTCACGGAGCGGGAGCACAGATACGCAGTATTTT
CASSRSGSTDTQYF
>TRBV11-3|NA|TRBJ2-1|NA
TGTGCCAGCAGCTCGCAGGCAACGAGCTCCTACAATGAGCAGTTCTTC
CASSSQATSSYNEQFF
>TRBV28|TRBD2|TRBJ2-7|NA
TGTGCCAGCAGTTTATATTTAGCGGGAGAGAACGAGCAGTACTTC
CASSLYLAGENEQYF
>TRBV5-1|NA|TRBJ2-7|NA
TGCGCCAGCAGCTTGTTAACGGGAGCCTCCTACGAGCAGTACTTC
CASSLLTGASYEQYF
>TRBV7-3|NA|TRBJ2-1|NA
TGTGCCAGCAGCTTAGTGCGGAGCTCCTACAATGAGCAGTTCTTC
CASSLVRSSYNEQFF
>TRBV7-8|NA|TRBJ2-2|NA
TGTGCCAGCAGCTTTGGGCCTTTAACTCGGACCGGGGAGCTGTTTTTT
CASSFGPLTRTGELFF
>TRBV28|NA|TRBJ1-5|NA
TGTGCCAGCAGTTCCGACAGCTATAGCAATCAGCCCCAGCATTTT
CASSSDSYSNQPQHF
>TRBV28|TRBD1|TRBJ2-3|NA
TGTGCCAGCAGCGTGACAGGGCGAGGAGCCTCTAGCACAGATACGCAGTATTTT
CASSVTGRGASSTDTQYF
>TRBV28|NA|TRBJ1-5|NA
TGTGCCGGCAGGACCAGTCGCAATCAGCCCCAGCATTTT
CAGRTSRNQPQHF
>TRBV7-9|NA|TRBJ2-7|NA
TGTGCCAGCAGCTTTCTTATTACCTACGAGCAGTACTTC
CASSFLITYEQYF
>TRBV6-6|NA|TRBJ2-1|NA
TGTGCCAGTCGTCTCTACAATGAGCAGTTCTTC
CASRLYNEQFF
>TRBV7-2|TRBD2|TRBJ2-3|NA
TGTGCCAGCAGCTTATCGAGCGGGAGAGATACGCAGTATTTT
CASSLSSGRDTQYF
>TRBV14|TRBD2|TRBJ2-1|NA
TGTGCCAGCAGCCAGGCCCCCCTAACTAGCGGCCCACACCCCGGGCAGTTCTTC
CASSQAPLTSGPHPGQFF
>TRBV28|NA|TRBJ1-5|NA
TGTGCCAGCGACGGCCAGGGTCAGCCCCAGCATTTT
CASDGQGQPQHF
>TRBV19|NA|TRBJ2-4|NA
TGTGCCAGTAGTATCACCGGGATCGGCATTCAGTACTTC
CASSITGIGIQYF
>TRBV27|NA|TRBJ2-4|NA
TGTGCCAGCAGTTTTGGGCGGAACCTAGCCAAAAACATTCAGTACTTC
CASSFGRNLAKNIQYF
>TRBV28|TRBD2|TRBJ2-1|NA
TGTGCCAGCAGTCTAGGGAGCGGGAAGGGGCAGTTCTTC
CASSLGSGKGQFF
>TRBV11-2|TRBD2|TRBJ2-7|NA
TGTGCCAGCAGCTTAGCTAGCGGGAGTTGGGAGCAGTACTTC
CASSLASGSWEQYF
>TRBV6-6|TRBD2|TRBJ2-3|NA
TGTGCCAGCAAGGCGGGAGTAAGGACAGATACGCAGTATTTT
CASKAGVRTDTQYF
>TRBV2|NA|TRBJ2-1|once
TGTGCCAGCAGCACAAGGAGGGGCGGGCTAGAGCAGTTCTTC
CASSTRRGGLEQFF
>TRBV18|NA|TRBJ2-7|NA
TGTGCCAGCTCACCATGCGAGCAGTACTTC
CASSPCEQYF
>TRBV15|NA|TRBJ2-1|NA
TGTGCCACCAGTCCTAAAGGATGGGGTAATGAGCAGTTCTTC
CATSPKGWGNEQFF